This T cell receptor beta chain was retrieved from a study of T cells after yellow fever vaccination. Whole-study context: SMART-Seq v4 Ultra Low Input prepared the low-cell-number fractions. Overall study results and limits: In FACS-sorted repertoires, abundant clonotypes from the bulk population could appear as contaminants. A large majority of primary-vaccination clones showed up again after the booster (96% CD4, about 87% CD8).

The CDR3 is 14 amino acids. The ends were cut back, 3 bases at V and 4 bases at J, with 10 bases in the middle. The V gene's germline CDR1 is KGHSH and CDR2 LQKENI. The TCR cDNA carried a universal primer site and UMIs from 5'RACE template switching. TCRdb re-called the 5' RACE reads through MiXCR, storing one row per CDR3 protein. In the table there are hundreds of thousands of distinct CDR3 sequences, 8% to 9.5% of which are singletons. On this clonotype: Its target is unknown.

The sequencing here drew on PBMCs, taken about 41 days after the first yellow fever vaccination. The TCR was taken from a man between 18 and 35 years old who received the YFV17D yellow fever vaccine. This chain links TRBV18 with TRBJ1-3; weak D call: TRBD1 (6 bases). CDR3 in amino acids: CASSPDSAGNTIYF. CDR3 DNA sequence: TGTGCCAGCTCACCGGACAGTGCCGGAAACACCATATATTTT.